These T cell receptor beta chains were read from a single sample in a study of blood T cell repertoires in COVID-19. Sequencing was performed with immunoSEQ multiplex PCR; in TCRdb, only in-frame clones are kept and a portion is missing. Of about 97,000 clones in the sample, 91% were seen once. The sequenced sample was peripheral blood. All receptors come from a middle-aged man with acute or convalescent COVID-19. The CDR3 runs from the conserved cysteine through the conserved F or W.

j_call | v_call | cdr3_aa
TRBJ1-2 | TRBV11-2 | CASSEYTGGAGGYTF
TRBJ2-7 | TRBV27 | CASRPQGNYEQYF
TRBJ1-1 | TRBV4-1 | CASSPGTGGLIGTEAFF
TRBJ2-2 | TRBV7-8 | CASSLSIRGTGELFF
TRBJ2-1 | TRBV18 | CATLVRDRGAEEQFF
TRBJ1-1 | TRBV27 | CASSLGAGSGTEAFF
TRBJ1-5 | TRBV5-4 | CASSSGQGANQPQHF
TRBJ1-3 | TRBV7-6 | CASSVSGTASGNTIYF
TRBJ2-1 | TRBV6-5 | CASSRLEGEQFF
TRBJ1-3 | TRBV2 | CASRERSGNTIYF
TRBJ2-1 | TRBV3-1/TRBV3-2 | CASSRGTEQFF
TRBJ2-1 | TRBV7-8 | CASSLSGGDNEQFF
TRBJ1-2 | TRBV19 | CASNQQYYGYTF
TRBJ2-5 | TRBV30 | CAWSVLIQETQYF
TRBJ1-6 | TRBV7-9 | CASSLGPGSPLHF
TRBJ2-4 | TRBV6-5 | CASKDYRGIQYF
TRBJ2-1 | TRBV7-2 | CASSSGLAGYNEQFF
TRBJ1-4 | TRBV7-2 | CASSPWAGNEKLFF
TRBJ1-3 | TRBV2 | CASCTSSGNTIYF
TRBJ1-1 | TRBV9 | CASSVAWANTEAFF
TRBJ2-2 | TRBV3-1/TRBV3-2 | CASSPQGGPYTGELFF
TRBJ2-1 | TRBV6-1 | CASSVAYRDRFHNEQFF
TRBJ2-4 | TRBV27 | CASSALTGGPLAKNIQYF
TRBJ1-4 | TRBV7-2 | CASSLNRPPNEKLFF
TRBJ2-6 | TRBV7-9 | CASSLAGVGANVLTF
TRBJ1-2 | TRBV28 | CASRDTGLGSYGYTF